Below are 21 T cell receptor beta chains sequenced from a single sample in a study of blood T cell repertoires in COVID-19. TCRdb keeps only in-frame clones here, not all; method: immunoSEQ multiplex PCR. The sample carries 300,000 to 350,000 clones, about 90% recorded once. Sequences were obtained from peripheral blood. The receptors stem from a woman in her 30s with COVID-19, enrolled during active disease.

The chain has TRBV7-3 and TRBJ2-1; TRBD1 agrees at 10 bases. The length of the CDR3 is 15 residues. Germline assignment: CDR1 SGHTA and CDR2 FQGTGA. J was trimmed by 3 bases and V by 4 bases; bases with no gene match: 3. CDR3 coding DNA: TGTGCCAGCAGCTGGGGACAGGGGAACTACAATGAGCAGTTCTTC. Protein product: CASSWGQGNYNEQFF.

As regards this clone: A junction boundary mismatches the germline segment, possibly from a read error. This chain joins TRBV28 and TRBJ1-2; TRBD1 is a possible D gene (6 bases). This CDR3 spans 11 amino acids. Per the germline V gene, CDR1 is MDHEN and CDR2 is SYDVKM. The CDR3 DNA reads as TGTGCCAGCTCTACCTCGGACAGTCCCGACTTC. Its translation is CASSTSDSPDF.

The chain couples TRBV6-6 to TRBJ1-2, with 12 positions matching TRBD1. The J segment lost 8 bases and the V segment lost 2 bases, leaving 6 bases of the junction unmatched. Germline V gene lookup returns CDR1 MNHNY and CDR2 SVGAGI (reference sequence). This CDR3 comprises 15 residues. The CDR3 DNA follows: TGTGCCAGCAGTTACCAAGACGGGACAGGGGGCGGCTACACCTTC. Translating it yields CASSYQDGTGGGYTF.

The chain recombines TRBV11-2 with TRBJ2-2; 8 nucleotides line up with TRBD2. The trim removed 5 bases at V and 6 bases at J, leaving 5 bases unmatched. The CDR3 contains 14 residues. The germline gives CDR1 SGHAT, CDR2 FQNNGV. The CDR3: CASSKRETSGELFF. For the CDR3, the DNA is TGTGCCAGCAGCAAGCGGGAGACGTCCGGGGAGCTGTTTTTT.

The V and J genes are TRBV4-2 and TRBJ2-1, with 9 nucleotides matching TRBD2. CDR3 size: 17 residues. Germline lookup yields CDR1 LGHNA and CDR2 YNFKEQ. Losses at the gene ends were 2 bases for V and 4 bases for J; bases not matched to a gene: 9. The CDR3 spells CASSQYRTSAAYNEQFF. As DNA, the CDR3 is TGTGCCAGCAGCCAATATAGGACTAGCGCGGCTTACAATGAGCAGTTCTTC.

The chain has TRBV6-6 and TRBJ1-2; TRBD1 matches at 9 bases. This CDR3 is 13 amino acids long. Germline assignment: CDR1 MNHNY and CDR2 SVGAGI (reference sequence). The junction had 6 bases not matched to a gene; V was cut back by 5 bases and J by 8 bases. CDR3 region: CASSPQGAGGYTF. DNA for the CDR3: TGTGCCAGCAGTCCACAGGGGGCAGGGGGCTACACCTTC.

Points on this clone: The germline gene is not matched at one end of the junction; a read error may be the cause. The chain uses TRBV10-3 and TRBJ1-2; TRBD1 is a possible D gene (6 bases). The CDR3 loop spans 17 amino acids. The germline CDR1 and CDR2 sequences are ENHRY and SYGVKD. In nucleotides, the CDR3 is TGTGCCATCAGTGAGTCGAGGATACGGGACAAAGGAATCCCTCTACACTTC. Translated, it gives CAISESRIRDKGIPLHF.

The chain is built from TRBV4-2 and TRBJ1-4; 9 bases are a match to TRBD1. CDR3 length: 16 amino acids. CDR1 is LGHNA and CDR2 is YNFKEQ in the germline V gene. Germline trimming cut 1 base from V and 5 bases from J; bases unmatched to any gene: 5. The CDR3 spells CASSQAEGQGNEKLFF. CDR3 nucleotide sequence: TGTGCCAGCAGCCAAGCCGAGGGACAGGGAAATGAAAAACTGTTTTTT.

V gene TRBV7-3 combines with J gene TRBJ2-1; 10 nucleotides align to TRBD2. The V gene's germline CDR1 is SGHTA and CDR2 FQGTGA. The CDR3 totals 15 residues. V was clipped by 5 bases and J by 0 bases; unmatched bases: 1. CDR3 region: CASSTSGTSYNEQFF. Written as DNA, the CDR3 is TGTGCCAGCAGCACTAGCGGGACCTCCTACAATGAGCAGTTCTTC.

The chain recombines TRBV11-2 with TRBJ2-3; 9 bases map to TRBD2. This CDR3 contains 17 residues. Germline CDR1 reads SGHAT; CDR2 reads FQNNGV. V shed 1 base, J shed 4 bases, and the junction held 9 bases outside the gene matches. DNA of the CDR3: TGTGCCAGCAGCTTAGTCGGGCGCGGGAGGGAGTCAGATACGCAGTATTTT. Protein: CASSLVGRGRESDTQYF.

This chain uses TRBV5-1 with TRBJ2-1; 11 nucleotides line up with TRBD1. Germline CDR1 SGHRS, CDR2 YFSETQ. V lost 0 bases, J lost 3 bases, and 5 bases stayed unmatched. This CDR3 has 17 residues. This CDR3 reads CASSLATGTGGYNEQFF. As DNA, the CDR3 is TGCGCCAGCAGCTTGGCCACCGGGACAGGGGGCTACAATGAGCAGTTCTTC. Supplemented by reference TRBV5-1 and TRBJ2-1, the full variable domain reads KAGVTQTPRYLIKTRGQQVTLSCSPISGHRSVSWYQQTPGQGLQFLFEYFSETQRNKGNFPGRFSGRQFSNSRSEMNVSTLELGDSALYLCASSLATGTGGYNEQFFGPGTRLTVL.

This clone was counted only a few times. This rearrangement joins TRBV5-5 to TRBJ1-1; possible D gene TRBD1, 6 bases. Trimming removed 4 bases from V and 5 bases from J, with 15 bases in between. This CDR3 contains 14 residues. The germline V gene has CDR1 SGHKS and CDR2 YYEKEE (reference sequence). CDR3 nucleotides: TGTGCCAGCAGCCCGCCGGGACAAACGACTGAAGCTTTCTTT. Amino acids: CASSPPGQTTEAFF.

The V and J genes are TRBV4-2 and TRBJ2-7, with 8 bases identical to TRBD2. The germline V gene encodes CDR1 LGHNA and CDR2 YNFKEQ. V was clipped by 6 bases and J by 2 bases; unmatched bases: 9. This CDR3 is 15 amino acids long. Here the CDR3 DNA reads TGTGCCAGCAGATACGCCACTAGCGGCACCTACGAGCAGTACTTC. It codes for CASRYATSGTYEQYF.

J is TRBJ2-3 and V is TRBV27; 7 bases align to TRBD1. The CDR3 extends over 15 amino acids. The junction had 9 bases not matched to a gene; V was cut back by 8 bases and J by 1 base. CDR1 is MNHEY, CDR2 SMNVEV, per germline (reference sequence). The CDR3 loop is CASCNTGTGTDTQYF. As DNA, the CDR3 is TGTGCCAGCTGTAATACCGGGACAGGCACAGATACGCAGTATTTT.

This chain joins TRBV19 and TRBJ1-2; D call uncertain. CDR1 is LNHDA, CDR2 SQIVND, per germline (reference sequence). The germline V and J ends were trimmed by 2 bases and 4 bases, with 8 bases remaining between them. The CDR3 is made up of 13 amino acids. CDR3 in DNA: TGTGCCAGTAGTATAAGCTTACCCTATGGCTACACCTTC. Its protein is CASSISLPYGYTF.

The chain is built from TRBV9 and TRBJ2-5; D perhaps matches TRBD1 (6 bases). This CDR3 has 16 residues. Trimming cost V 0 bases and J 0 bases, with 12 bases left between them. Germline V CDR1 and CDR2: SGDLS, YYNGEE. The CDR3 loop is CASSVAWTAYQETQYF. In DNA form, the CDR3 reads TGTGCCAGCAGCGTAGCTTGGACAGCGTACCAAGAGACCCAGTACTTC. The full variable domain, in which reference TRBV9 and TRBJ2-5 provide the parts outside the CDR3, is DSGVTQTPKHLITATGQRVTLRCSPRSGDLSVYWYQQSLDQGLQFLIQYYNGEERAKGNILERFSAQQFPDLHSELNLSSLELGDSALYFCASSVAWTAYQETQYFGPGTRLLVL.

This chain uses TRBV2 with TRBJ1-5; 7 nucleotides align to TRBD1. This CDR3 region has 16 residues. The germline V gene has CDR1 SNHLY and CDR2 FYNNEI. With V trimmed by 6 bases and J by 0 bases, 8 bases remained unmatched. CDR3 loop: CASSAGQSISNQPQHF. CDR3 nucleotides: TGTGCCAGCAGCGCGGGACAGAGTATTAGCAATCAGCCCCAGCATTTT.

The chain links TRBV6-5 to TRBJ1-1; 8 nucleotides match TRBD1. This CDR3 spans 15 amino acids. In germline, CDR1 is MNHEY, CDR2 SVGAGI. Losses at the gene ends were 7 bases for V and 5 bases for J; bases not matched to a gene: 12. CDR3 amino acids: CASKGQGVPGTEAFF. The CDR3 DNA reads as TGTGCCAGCAAAGGACAGGGCGTGCCGGGGACTGAAGCTTTCTTT.

The chain is built from TRBV3-1 (or the pseudogene TRBV3-2) and TRBJ2-3, with D possibly being TRBD1 (6 bases). Germline CDR1 is LGHDT and CDR2 is YNNKEL (reference sequence). V dropped 0 bases and J dropped 7 bases, with 14 bases sitting between them. There are 15 residues in the CDR3. The CDR3: CASSQDRGDRNTQYF. CDR3 DNA: TGTGCCAGCAGCCAAGATCGGGGCGACAGGAATACGCAGTATTTT.

The J gene is TRBJ2-1, the V gene TRBV9; 8 nucleotides align to TRBD2. V was pared by 7 bases and J by 7 bases, with 19 bases of the junction left unmatched. The CDR3 spans 17 residues. Per the germline V gene, CDR1 is SGDLS and CDR2 is YYNGEE. The CDR3 DNA is TGTGCCAGCGCCGAGACCCGAGGGCGGGAGGTGGGTAATGAGCAGTTCTTC. The encoded protein is CASAETRGREVGNEQFF.

The CDR3 region is CASSPETGDYGYTF. The CDR3 region has the DNA TGTGCCAGCAGTCCGGAGACAGGGGACTATGGCTACACCTTC. The chain is built from TRBV27 and TRBJ1-2; 8 bases are a match to TRBD1. Germline CDR1 reads MNHEY; CDR2 reads SMNVEV (reference sequence). V trimming: 5 bases; J trimming: 3 bases; junction bases outside the gene matches: 5. The CDR3 runs 14 residues.